The present T cell receptor beta chain was sequenced within a study of T-cell reconstitution after alpha-beta-depleted transplantation in children (dated by TCRdb to the mid-2010s). Looking at the study overall: Using TCR repertoire profiling, the study quantitatively followed how T-cell immune reconstitution unfolded in children after TCRalphabeta/CD19-depleted allogeneic hematopoietic cell transplantation.

This specimen's treatment or condition label, per the study, means: allogeneic hematopoietic cell transplantation with graft depleted of TCRalphabeta T cells and CD19 B cells. The children who served as transplant recipients had been given grafts of TCRalphabeta/CD19-depleted allogeneic hematopoietic cells. The library came from PCR. TCRdb lists the instrument as Illumina HiSeq 2500. To normalize quantification of the TCRbeta repertoire, the TCR libraries were built with molecular barcoding that relied on unique molecular identifiers. TCRdb trimmed public reads at Q25 via fastp, called clones via MiXCR and kept in-frame beta chains. Rows with a matching CDR3 protein are joined into one entry that keeps the most common DNA and genes. The table for this sample lists 700,000 to 850,000 distinct CDR3 sequences; under 20% of them were counted only once. The ten largest account for just under 5% of the sample.

Overall study results and their limits: Over the following months the frequencies of hyperexpanded clones went down, and after one year T-cell counts and TCRbeta diversity were mostly credited to newly produced T cells. In some patients, high TCRbeta diversity at day 60 was attributed to recipient T cells and intrathymic progenitors that had survived conditioning. The apparently early alphabetaT-cell count recovery about two months after transplant was reportedly dependent on only several hundred rapidly expanded clones derived from non-depleted graft cells.

From the cysteine up to the phenylalanine, the CDR3 has a length of 20 residues. Only the CDR3 portion is preserved as DNA: 60 bases, with reading frame beginning at the first base. Unmatched junction bases come to 19, with V trimmed by 0 bases and J by 6 bases. The germline V gene (reference sequence) yields LGHDT for CDR1 and YNNKEL for CDR2. About this clonotype itself: Its antigen is currently not known. The input lacks base qualities; no much larger clone sits a single base away.

This specimen consisted of PBMCs, mostly from graft donor cells, obtained 360 days after TCRalphabeta/CD19-depleted stem cell transplant. The source is a male patient younger than 18 who had a stem cell transplant for acute lymphoblastic leukemia, so the T cells may come from the graft donor. The V and J segments used are TRBV3-1 and TRBJ2-3, and 9 junctional nucleotides match TRBD2. The CDR3 region reads CASSQDPTRRLAGLSDTQYF. The nucleotide sequence is TGTGCCAGCAGCCAAGACCCTACCCGGAGGCTAGCGGGATTGTCGGATACGCAGTATTTT.